The next 25 T cell receptor beta chains were all read from a single sample in a study of T cells in Graves' hyperthyroidism and ophthalmopathy. Template material for amplifying TCR beta CDR3 regions consisted of RNA transcripts. The primer set for the first-round RT-PCR of the TCR CDR3 was HTBI. TCRdb recomputed calls from the multiplex PCR reads with MiXCR, one row per CDR3 protein. The sample lists 500,000 to 600,000 distinct CDR3 sequences; roughly 50% were seen once. The sample taken for sequencing was peripheral blood or thyroid tissue (not recorded which). The receptors stem from a woman aged 18-29 years with Graves' hyperthyroidism.

The chain's CDR3 is CASRRRAGLFF. In nucleotides, the CDR3 is TGTGCCAGTAGGAGGAGGGCTGGACTGTTTTTT. The genes are TRBV19 and TRBJ1-4; D gene unclear. The CDR3 consists of 11 residues. CDR1 LNHDA and CDR2 SQIVND come from the germline V gene (reference sequence). Trimming left V 6 bases short and J 13 bases short, with 12 bases between.

Ten or more counts support this clonotype. The gene calls are TRBV7-9 and TRBJ2-7; a weak D match, TRBD2 (6 bases). CDR3 size: 13 residues. Looked up from germline, CDR1 is SEHNR and CDR2 is FQNEAQ (reference sequence). V was trimmed by 0 bases and J by 5 bases, leaving 8 bases between them. The CDR3 sequence is CASSLASGNEQYF. The DNA of the CDR3 is TGTGCCAGCAGCTTAGCTAGCGGAAACGAGCAGTACTTC.

The chain uses TRBV9 and TRBJ2-7; the D gene could be TRBD1 or TRBD2 (5 bases each). The germline V gene has CDR1 SGDLS and CDR2 YYNGEE. The V end lost 7 bases, the J end lost 3 bases, and 14 bases lay between the germline ends. CDR3 length equals 13 residues. The CDR3 nucleotides read TGTGCCAGCGGGTTGGGGGATTACTACGAGCAGTACTTC. This encodes CASGLGDYYEQYF.

Of note for this clonotype: A much more abundant neighbour one base away suggests this may be a read error. The rearrangement joins TRBV19 to TRBJ1-3; D ambiguous. This CDR3 contains 12 residues. Germline values: CDR1 LNHDA, CDR2 SQIVND (reference sequence). Here the CDR3 reads CAWSEPGNTIHF. In DNA form, the CDR3 reads TGTGCCTGGAGTGAGCCGGGAAACACCATACATTTT.

This clonotype was recorded at least ten times. This chain connects TRBV20-1 to TRBJ2-2; D possibly corresponds to TRBD2 (5 bases). Germline-derived CDR1 and CDR2 are DFQATT and SNEGSKA (reference sequence). Between the trimmed V and J ends, which lost 6 bases and 3 bases, there was a span of 17 bases. The CDR3 consists of 15 residues. CDR3 sequence: CSAQSIREHTGELFF. As DNA, the CDR3 is TGCAGTGCCCAGTCTATCCGGGAACACACCGGGGAGCTGTTTTTT.

The CDR3, as DNA: TGCAGCGCCCGGGACGGCCGGGAGACCCAGTACTTC. It translates to CSARDGRETQYF. The J gene is TRBJ2-5, the V gene TRBV29-1; TRBD1 or TRBD2 may be the D gene (5 bases each). V was cut by 7 bases and J by 5 bases, with 14 bases left in between. There are 12 residues in the CDR3. Looked up from germline, CDR1 is SQVTM and CDR2 is ANQGSEA.

In the case of this clonotype: In this CDR3 the conserved last residue, phenylalanine or tryptophan, is missing, so a read error is likely. No DNA is shown, since the ends of the CDR3 on it are uncertain; the CDR3 is the one TCRdb lists. The rearrangement links TRBV29-1 to TRBJ1-6. The CDR3 adds up to 9 amino acids, both ends counted. Germline CDR1 and CDR2: SQVTM and ANQGSEA. This chain's CDR3 is CSVEGRGLR.

This clonotype occurred many times. The V gene is TRBV7-2, the J gene TRBJ2-5; D not certain. The V end lost 0 bases, the J end lost 5 bases, and 13 bases lay between the germline ends. This CDR3 spans 15 amino acids. Germline values: CDR1 SGHTA, CDR2 FQGNSA. Written as DNA, the CDR3 is TGTGCCAGCAGCTTAGCGCTGTTAAAAGGCGAGACCCAGTACTTC. It specifies CASSLALLKGETQYF.

The gene calls are TRBV10-3 and TRBJ2-2; perhaps TRBD2 as D (6 bases). Trimming took 11 bases from V and 7 from J, leaving 14 bases between them. The CDR3 is 12 residues long. Germline V gene data show CDR1 as ENHRY and CDR2 as SYGVKD. CDR3 protein: CASGATSGELFF. DNA of the CDR3: TGTGCCTCCGGGGCGACTAGCGGGGAGCTGTTTTTT.

This clonotype came up many times. The rearrangement joins TRBV6-6 to TRBJ2-7, with 10 bases matching TRBD2. Germline CDR1 is MNHNY and CDR2 is SVGAGI (reference sequence). V gave up 0 bases and J gave up 7 bases; unmatched junction bases: 6. This CDR3 region has 15 residues. The CDR3 region is CASSYSLAGAGEQYF. The DNA for the CDR3 is TGTGCCAGCAGTTACTCGCTAGCGGGAGCGGGGGAGCAGTACTTC.

This clonotype was recorded a few times. The CDR3 spells CASSSYDSGRRSEQYF. CDR3 coding DNA: TGTGCCAGCAGTTCCTACGATAGCGGGAGACGTTCCGAGCAGTACTTC. This sequence joins TRBV27 and TRBJ2-7; 9 bases align to TRBD2. The CDR3 loop spans 16 amino acids. Germline assignment: CDR1 MNHEY and CDR2 SMNVEV (reference sequence). V lost 4 bases to trimming and J lost 6 bases; unmatched junction nucleotides: 13.

This clonotype was detected only once. One junction end disagrees with the germline gene, perhaps due to a read error. The V and J genes are TRBV7-8 and TRBJ1-1; D is ambiguous. The CDR3 has 14 residues. The V gene's germline CDR1 is SGHVS and CDR2 FQNEAQ. The CDR3 nucleotides read TGTGCCAGCAGCTTAGTTCTCTCCAACACTGAAGCCTTCTTT. Encoded protein: CASSLVLSNTEAFF.

The V call is TRBV25-1, the J call TRBJ1-2, with D maybe TRBD1 (5 bases). The CDR3 has 19 amino acids. V dropped 4 bases and J dropped 0 bases, with 24 bases sitting between them. From germline, CDR1 is MGHDK and CDR2 SYGVNS. The CDR3 bases are TGTGCCAGCAGTGCTAGAGATGAAGGCAGGGAGGTATCTAACTATGGCTACACCTTC. It specifies CASSARDEGREVSNYGYTF.

This clonotype appeared many times. The chain is built from TRBV12-3 or TRBV12-4 and TRBJ1-1, with D hard to call. With 6 bases removed from V and 0 bases from J, the gap between germline ends came to 5 bases. The CDR3 runs 12 residues. This chain's CDR3 is CASRIMNTEAFF. The CDR3 DNA follows: TGTGCCAGCAGGATAATGAACACTGAAGCTTTCTTT.

This clonotype was found many times. This rearrangement joins TRBV20-1 to TRBJ2-5; 13 nucleotides agree with TRBD2. With V trimmed by 5 bases and J by 5 bases, 5 bases remained unmatched. The CDR3 has 14 residues. Germline V gene lookup returns CDR1 DFQATT and CDR2 SNEGSKA (reference sequence). This CDR3 is CSARTSGRGETQYF. The CDR3 nucleotides are TGCAGTGCTCGGACTAGCGGGAGAGGGGAGACCCAGTACTTC.

This clonotype was counted ten times or more. The rearrangement uses TRBV2 and TRBJ1-5; the D gene is possibly TRBD1 (5 bases). V was clipped by 6 bases and J by 0 bases, with 12 bases between them. CDR1 and CDR2 (germline): SNHLY, FYNNEI. The CDR3 loop spans 15 amino acids. The CDR3: CASSKMTDSNQPQHF. CDR3 DNA: TGTGCCAGCAGCAAAATGACAGATAGCAATCAGCCCCAGCATTTT.

Notes on this clonotype: At one end the junction does not follow the germline gene, possibly because of a read error. The chain is built from TRBV6-1 and TRBJ2-7; D is ambiguous. Germline loops: CDR1 MNHNS, CDR2 SASEGT. CDR3 length: 8 amino acids. DNA for the CDR3: TGCGCCAGCAGTGAGATGTACTTC. This encodes CASSEMYF.

In its sample, this clonotype was seen many times. The chain has TRBV12-3 or TRBV12-4 and TRBJ2-7; 7 bases line up with TRBD1. Trimming removed 4 bases from V and 6 bases from J; junction bases left unmatched: 6. The CDR3 extends over 13 amino acids. Written as DNA, the CDR3 is TGTGCCAGCAGTTCAAGGGGGACAGCCGAGCAGTACTTC. Protein: CASSSRGTAEQYF.

At least ten counts were recorded for this clonotype. The rearrangement links TRBV9 to TRBJ1-5; TRBD1 matches 7 bases. The germline CDR1 and CDR2 sequences are SGDLS and YYNGEE. Unmatched junction bases numbered 9, after V lost 3 bases and J lost 6 bases. CDR3 length equals 15 residues. CDR3: CASSDGTEMGQPQHF. As DNA, the CDR3 is TGTGCCAGCAGCGATGGGACAGAGATGGGTCAGCCCCAGCATTTT.

The chain employs TRBV24-1 and TRBJ1-2, with 11 bases matching TRBD1. Trimming took 9 bases from V and 4 from J; bases not matched to a gene: 12. The CDR3 is made up of 16 amino acids. Germline values: CDR1 KGHDR, CDR2 SFDVKD. CDR3 nucleotide sequence: TGTGCCACCCCTCCTAGGACAGGGGGCGTCGGCTATGGCTACACCTTC. Amino acids: CATPPRTGGVGYGYTF.

This clonotype was detected ten times or more. The genes are TRBV2 and TRBJ2-2; weak D call: TRBD1 (6 bases). The ends were cut back, 6 bases at V and 3 bases at J, with 14 bases in the middle. The V gene's germline CDR1 is SNHLY and CDR2 FYNNEI. The CDR3 consists of 15 residues. The CDR3 sequence is CASSAEGVYTGELFF. CDR3 sequence (DNA): TGTGCCAGCAGCGCTGAGGGGGTTTACACCGGGGAGCTGTTTTTT.

As regards this clonotype: No DNA is shown, since the ends of the CDR3 on it are uncertain; the CDR3 is the one TCRdb lists. This chain joins TRBV7-9 and TRBJ2-7; the D call of TRBD2 is as the table states it, not checked on the DNA. The CDR3 sequence runs 20 residues, both termini included. Per the germline V gene, CDR1 is SEHNR and CDR2 is FQNEAQ (reference sequence). CDR3 sequence reads: CASSFYICSAWTSGGYEQYF.

This clonotype was recorded many times. This chain uses TRBV20-1 with TRBJ1-3; 8 bases align to TRBD1. Germline V gene data show CDR1 as DFQATT and CDR2 as SNEGSKA (reference sequence). V was pared by 3 bases and J by 6 bases, with 4 bases of the junction left unmatched. This CDR3 is 13 amino acids long. CDR3 DNA sequence: TGCAGTGCTAGCGGACAGGGTACAAACACCATATATTTT. Translation gives CSASGQGTNTIYF.

In its sample, this clonotype was seen many times. The chain combines TRBV5-7 with TRBJ1-6; 8 positions agree with TRBD1. TRBV5-7 is an ORF; its function is uncertain. This CDR3 region has 14 residues. After removal of 5 bases from V and 8 bases from J, the junction contained 6 bases not matched to a gene. The CDR3 loop reads CASSAGQVHSPLHF. CDR3 bases: TGTGCCAGCAGTGCGGGACAGGTACATTCACCCCTCCACTTT.

The chain uses TRBV2 and TRBJ2-7, with a weak D call TRBD1 (5 bases). Germline V gene sequence: CDR1 SNHLY, CDR2 FYNNEI. The length of the CDR3 is 15 residues. V was cut by 6 bases and J by 4 bases, with 19 bases left in between. The CDR3 DNA reads as TGTGCCAGCAGGGTGGAAAGGGGATCCGGGTACGAGCAGTACTTC. Translating gives CASRVERGSGYEQYF. The full variable domain, with the rest looked up from reference TRBV2 and TRBJ2-7, is EPEVTQTPSHQVTQMGQEVILRCVPISNHLYFYWYRQILGQKVEFLVSFYNNEISEKSEIFDDQFSVERPDGSNFTLKIRSTKLEDSAMYFCASRVERGSGYEQYFGPGTRLTVT.